These T cell receptor beta chains were read from a single sample in a study of blood T cell repertoires in COVID-19. Assay: immunoSEQ multiplex PCR; the TCRdb copy retains only in-frame clones and omits some. The sample has 130,000 to 150,000 clones, more than 65% seen once. The material sequenced was peripheral blood. The source of these receptors is a woman between 50 and 59 years old in a cohort sampled during active or convalescent COVID-19. Both conserved end residues are part of each CDR3. The D gene is left open where the match is weak. Clone size is given for some rows only: seen once, a few or many times, or a class if the clone is expanded.

CDR3 length	J gene	V gene	clone size	D gene	CDR3 DNA	CDR3 protein
13	TRBJ1-1	TRBV5-4	-	-	TGTGCCAGCAGCTTGTACGGGGGGCTGGAAGCTTTCTTT	CASSLYGGLEAFF
17	TRBJ2-7	TRBV19	few	TRBD1	TGTGCCAGTGCTCCTTCCCCCGACAGGGGGCTTTGGAACGAGCAGTACTTC	CASAPSPDRGLWNEQYF
15	TRBJ1-5	TRBV19	-	-	TGTGCCAGTAGGGGAAGTACGGGAAGCAATCAGCCCCAGCATTTT	CASRGSTGSNQPQHF
15	TRBJ1-5	TRBV28	-	TRBD1	TGTGCCAGCAGTCCAAGACAGGGGGAAAGGCAGCCCCAGCATTTT	CASSPRQGERQPQHF
14	TRBJ2-1	TRBV5-1	-	-	TGCGCCAGCAGCCCAACGGGGGACTACAATGAGCAGTTCTTC	CASSPTGDYNEQFF
17	TRBJ2-7	TRBV4-1	-	TRBD2	TGCGCCAGCAGCCAAGATCGCCGGACTAGCGGGGCCCACGAGCAGTACTTC	CASSQDRRTSGAHEQYF
15	TRBJ2-7	TRBV6-4	-	-	TGTGCCAGCATGGATAGAGGGAGTAGCTCCTACGAGCAGTACTTC	CASMDRGSSSYEQYF
15	TRBJ1-2	TRBV3-1/TRBV3-2	-	TRBD1	TGTGCCAGCAGCCAGAAACAGGGGTCTCGCGGCGACTACACCTTC	CASSQKQGSRGDYTF
14	TRBJ1-1	TRBV7-9	few	-	TGTGCCAGCAGCTTAGCCAGTAGAGGAGGAGTAGCTTTCTTT	CASSLASRGGVAFF
20	TRBJ1-5	TRBV21-1	-	-	TGTGCCAGCAGCGCCCGAACGAAAATACCCCGGGACAGGTGGACACCGGCCCAGCATTTT	CASSARTKIPRDRWTPAQHF
11	TRBJ2-7	TRBV7-9	-	-	TGTGCCAGCAGTCCTCAGGACGAGCAGTACTTC	CASSPQDEQYF
15	TRBJ2-1	TRBV9	-	-	TGTGCCAGCAGCGTGGGGGGGCCCTCCTACAATGAGCAGTTCTTC	CASSVGGPSYNEQFF
11	TRBJ1-2	TRBV19	-	-	TGTGCCAGTAGTACCAGGGGAGGCTACACCTTC	CASSTRGGYTF
15	TRBJ2-3	TRBV7-9	-	-	TGTGCCAGCAGTATCGGAGAATTCTACACAGATACGCAGTATTTT	CASSIGEFYTDTQYF
12	TRBJ1-2	TRBV3-1/TRBV3-2	-	-	TGTGCCAGCAGCCCCTCGGGGTATGGCTACACCTTC	CASSPSGYGYTF
17	TRBJ2-3	TRBV5-6	few	TRBD2	TGTGCCAGCAGCTTACGTCGAAGCGGGGGGGCCCCAGATACGCAGTATTTT	CASSLRRSGGAPDTQYF
12	TRBJ1-2	TRBV10-3	-	-	TGTGCCATCAAGCAGGGAACGATTAGCTACACCTTC	CAIKQGTISYTF
15	TRBJ2-1	TRBV18	-	-	TGTGCCAGCTCACCACGGCCAGGGGACGCCAATGAGCAGTTCTTC	CASSPRPGDANEQFF
15	TRBJ1-1	TRBV7-2	-	-	TGTGCCAGCAGCTTTTTACAGGGTTCGGGTTTCGGAGCTTTCTTT	CASSFLQGSGFGAFF
15	TRBJ1-5	TRBV27	-	-	TGTGCCAGCAGTTTATGGGGGGGGTGGGATCAGCCCCAGCATTTT	CASSLWGGWDQPQHF
15	TRBJ2-5	TRBV6-5	-	TRBD1	TGTGCCAGCAGAGGGCAGGGGGCCGCCCAAGAGACCCAGTACTTC	CASRGQGAAQETQYF
13	TRBJ2-7	TRBV3-1/TRBV3-2	-	-	TGTGCCAGCAGCCAAGGGTTAGCGGCCGAGCAGTACTTC	CASSQGLAAEQYF
13	TRBJ1-1	TRBV7-3	-	-	TGTGCCAGCAGCTTAATACAGAACACTGAAGCTTTCTTT	CASSLIQNTEAFF
18	TRBJ2-6	TRBV5-1	-	TRBD1	TGCGCCAGCAGCTTGACAGGGGGCCAAATCTCTGGGGCCAACGTCCTGACTTTC	CASSLTGGQISGANVLTF
14	TRBJ2-2	TRBV19	-	TRBD1	TGTGCCAGTAGCGACAGGGGGACCACCGGGGAGCTGTTTTTT	CASSDRGTTGELFF
15	TRBJ1-2	TRBV29-1	-	TRBD1	TGCAGCGTTGCACTACCGGGACAGGGGGCTACTGGCTACACCTTC	CSVALPGQGATGYTF
11	TRBJ2-7	TRBV11-2	-	-	TGTGCCAGCAGCTTACACTACGAGCAGTACTTC	CASSLHYEQYF
15	TRBJ2-7	TRBV2	few	-	TGTGCCAGCAGTGCAGACCTTACAGGATCGTACGAGCAGTACTTC	CASSADLTGSYEQYF
15	TRBJ1-2	TRBV5-8	-	TRBD1	TGTGCCAGCAGCTTTGGGGACAGGGGGTCTGGTGGCTACACCTTC	CASSFGDRGSGGYTF
17	TRBJ1-2	TRBV9	-	TRBD1	TGTGCCAGCAGCGTAGCCCCGGGGCAGGGGGCTAACTATGGCTACACCTTC	CASSVAPGQGANYGYTF
13	TRBJ2-7	TRBV3-1/TRBV3-2	-	-	TGTGCCAGCAGCCAACGGGGGAGGTACGAGCAGTACTTC	CASSQRGRYEQYF
13	TRBJ1-1	TRBV7-8	-	-	TGTGCCAGCAGCCGGGACAAAAACACTGAAGCTTTCTTT	CASSRDKNTEAFF
17	TRBJ1-5	TRBV24-1	-	TRBD1	TGTGCCACCAGTGCCGCAGGGGGCGGTTATAGCAATCAGCCCCAGCATTTT	CATSAAGGGYSNQPQHF
15	TRBJ1-1	TRBV4-1	-	TRBD1	TGCGCCAGCAGCCAAGCTACAGGGGTCGGCACTGAAGCTTTCTTT	CASSQATGVGTEAFF
12	TRBJ2-7	TRBV6-6	-	TRBD1	TGTGCCAGCGCAGGGGGCGGATACGAGCAGTACTTC	CASAGGGYEQYF
14	TRBJ1-2	TRBV6-5	-	TRBD1	TGTGCCAGCAGCACCGGGACAGGGATGATTGGCTACACCTTC	CASSTGTGMIGYTF
18	TRBJ2-7	TRBV18	-	TRBD1	TGTGCCAGCTCACCTCAACAGGGGGTTACCGCCAAACCCTACGAGCAGTACTTC	CASSPQQGVTAKPYEQYF
14	TRBJ2-6	TRBV7-9	-	-	TGTGCCAGCAGCCCAGGGTTTGGGGCCAACGTCCTGACTTTC	CASSPGFGANVLTF
15	TRBJ2-7	TRBV7-2	-	TRBD2	TGTGCCAGCAGCGAATCGGGAGGACTCTCCTACGAGCAGTACTTC	CASSESGGLSYEQYF
14	TRBJ1-4	TRBV6-1	-	-	TGTGCCAGCAGTGACAGGGCTTGGGCTGAAAAACTGTTTTTT	CASSDRAWAEKLFF
10	TRBJ1-2	TRBV19	medium-sized	-	TGTGCCAGCAAAGCTGATGGCTACACCTTC	CASKADGYTF
15	TRBJ2-3	TRBV6-5	-	TRBD2	TGTGCCAGCAGTTACCGGGGGGTTAGCACAGATACGCAGTATTTT	CASSYRGVSTDTQYF
16	TRBJ1-1	TRBV4-1	-	TRBD1	TGCGCCAGCAGCCTTACCTACAGGGGTATGAACACTGAAGCTTTCTTT	CASSLTYRGMNTEAFF
17	TRBJ1-5	TRBV12-1	-	-	TGTGCCAGCAGCTTTGAGTGCGGGGATGGCCCCAATCAGCCCCAGCATTTT	CASSFECGDGPNQPQHF
17	TRBJ2-7	TRBV7-2	-	TRBD2	TGTGCCAGCAGCTTAGCTAGCGGGGGGGGAGGGACCTACGAGCAGTACTTC	CASSLASGGGGTYEQYF
14	TRBJ1-6	TRBV6-5	-	-	TGTGCCAGCAGTTACGCTTCCACAACATCACCCCTCCACTTT	CASSYASTTSPLHF
16	TRBJ2-5	TRBV6-4	-	-	TGTGCCAGCAGTGACCCCATTTGTTGGGGGGAGGAGACCCAGTACTTC	CASSDPICWGEETQYF
13	TRBJ1-1	TRBV11-2	-	-	TGTGCCAGCAGAGAGACAGTGAACACTGAAGCTTTCTTT	CASRETVNTEAFF
16	TRBJ1-3	TRBV2	-	-	TGTGCCAGCAGTGAGCAGGGGCTTAGCTCTGGAAACACCATATATTTT	CASSEQGLSSGNTIYF
14	TRBJ2-3	TRBV7-6	many	TRBD2	TGTGCCAGCAGCTTAGGACTAGCCCCAGATACGCAGTATTTT	CASSLGLAPDTQYF
16	TRBJ1-3	TRBV3-1/TRBV3-2	-	TRBD1	TGTGCCAGCAGCCGCGGACAGGGGGGCTCTGGAAACACCATATATTTT	CASSRGQGGSGNTIYF